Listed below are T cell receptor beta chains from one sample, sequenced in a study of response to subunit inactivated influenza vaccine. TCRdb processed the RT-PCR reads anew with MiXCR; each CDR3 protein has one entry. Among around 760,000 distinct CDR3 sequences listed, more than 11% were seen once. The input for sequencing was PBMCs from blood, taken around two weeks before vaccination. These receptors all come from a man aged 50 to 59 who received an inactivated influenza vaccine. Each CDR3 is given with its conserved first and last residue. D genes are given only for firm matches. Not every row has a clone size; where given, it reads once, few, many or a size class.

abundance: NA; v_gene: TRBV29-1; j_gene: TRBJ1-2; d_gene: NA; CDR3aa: CSGSVDRNYGYTF; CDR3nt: TGCAGCGGCTCCGTCGACAGGAACTATGGCTACACCTTC
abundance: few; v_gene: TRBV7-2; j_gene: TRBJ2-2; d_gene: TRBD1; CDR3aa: CASTLGNRGTGELFF; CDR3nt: TGTGCCAGCACCTTAGGGAACAGGGGGACCGGGGAGCTGTTTTTT
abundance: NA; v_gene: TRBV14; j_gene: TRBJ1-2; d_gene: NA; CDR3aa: CASSQDRTVPFGYTF; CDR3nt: TGTGCCAGCAGCCAAGACCGGACAGTCCCCTTCGGCTACACCTTC
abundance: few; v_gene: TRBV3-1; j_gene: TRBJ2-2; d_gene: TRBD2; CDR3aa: CASSQPSGANTGELFF; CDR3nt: TGTGCCAGCAGCCAACCTAGCGGGGCGAACACCGGGGAGCTGTTTTTT
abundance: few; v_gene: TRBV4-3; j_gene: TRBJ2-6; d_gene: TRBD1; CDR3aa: CASSYGTGVSGANVLTF; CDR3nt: TGCGCCAGCAGCTATGGGACAGGGGTCTCTGGGGCCAACGTCCTGACTTTC
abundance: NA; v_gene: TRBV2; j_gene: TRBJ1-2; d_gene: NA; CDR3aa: CASKNRARGYTF; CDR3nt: TGTGCCAGCAAGAACAGGGCCCGAGGCTACACCTTC
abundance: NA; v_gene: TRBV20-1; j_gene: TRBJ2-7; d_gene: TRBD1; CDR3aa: CSAPGQGALQQYF; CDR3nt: TGCAGTGCTCCGGGACAGGGGGCGCTTCAGCAGTACTTC
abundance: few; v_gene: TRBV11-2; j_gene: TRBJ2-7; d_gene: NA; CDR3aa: CASSFNSPYEQYF; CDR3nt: TGTGCCAGCAGCTTTAACAGCCCCTACGAGCAGTACTTC
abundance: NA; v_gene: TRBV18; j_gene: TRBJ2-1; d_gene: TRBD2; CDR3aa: CASSPPVSGRNEQFF; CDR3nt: TGTGCCAGCTCACCACCCGTTAGCGGGAGGAATGAGCAGTTCTTC
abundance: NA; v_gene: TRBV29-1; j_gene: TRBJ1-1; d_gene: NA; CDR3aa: CSGGEGMNTEAFF; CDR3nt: TGCAGCGGCGGGGAGGGGATGAACACTGAAGCTTTCTTT
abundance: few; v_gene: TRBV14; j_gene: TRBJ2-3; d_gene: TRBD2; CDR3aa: CASSQTGLASDTQYF; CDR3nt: TGTGCCAGCAGCCAGACGGGACTAGCGTCAGATACGCAGTATTTT
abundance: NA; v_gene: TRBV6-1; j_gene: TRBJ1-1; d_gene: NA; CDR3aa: CASTPYGGVTEAFF; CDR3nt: TGTGCCAGCACCCCCTATGGAGGGGTCACTGAAGCTTTCTTT
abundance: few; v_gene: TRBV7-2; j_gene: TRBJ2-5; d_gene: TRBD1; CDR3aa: CASSPHRGISETQYF; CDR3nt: TGTGCCAGCAGCCCGCACAGGGGGATATCAGAGACCCAGTACTTC
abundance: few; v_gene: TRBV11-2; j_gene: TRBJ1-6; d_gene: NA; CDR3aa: CASSFDRPSSYNSPLHF; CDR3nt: TGTGCCAGCAGCTTCGACAGGCCGAGCTCCTATAATTCACCCCTCCACTTT
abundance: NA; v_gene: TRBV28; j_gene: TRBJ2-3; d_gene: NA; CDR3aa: CASSLILIQGPDTQYF; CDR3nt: TGTGCCAGCAGTTTAATATTGATTCAGGGACCAGATACGCAGTATTTT
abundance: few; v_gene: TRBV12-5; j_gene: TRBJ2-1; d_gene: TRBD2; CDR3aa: CASGLAGGGYNEQFF; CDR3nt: TGTGCTAGTGGTTTAGCGGGAGGTGGATACAATGAGCAGTTCTTC
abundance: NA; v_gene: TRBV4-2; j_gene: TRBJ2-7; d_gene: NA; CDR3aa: CASSRPDKSSYEQYF; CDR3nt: TGTGCCAGCAGTCGACCGGACAAGAGCTCCTACGAGCAGTACTTC
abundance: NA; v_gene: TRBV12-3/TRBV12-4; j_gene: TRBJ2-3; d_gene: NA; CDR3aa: CASSFSRQIIDTQYF; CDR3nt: TGTGCCAGCAGTTTTTCCAGGCAAATCATAGATACGCAGTATTTT
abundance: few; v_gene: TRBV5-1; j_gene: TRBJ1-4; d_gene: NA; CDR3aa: CASSPGAEKLFF; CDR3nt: TGCGCCAGCAGCCCGGGGGCCGAAAAACTGTTTTTT
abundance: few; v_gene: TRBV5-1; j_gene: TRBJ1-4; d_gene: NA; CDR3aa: CASSLGDKYEKLFF; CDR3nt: TGCGCCAGCAGCTTGGGGGACAAGTATGAAAAACTGTTTTTT